The 26 T cell receptor beta chains below were found in one sample sequenced in a study of OX40 agonist ivuxolimab in advanced cancers. TCRdb's copy holds only in-frame clones and misses some; the assay was immunoSEQ multiplex PCR. Here the sample spans around 84,000 clones, around nine tenths being singletons. The sequenced sample was CD4+ or CD8+ T cells sorted from blood, obtained in a trial of the OX40 agonist ivuxolimab. The receptors come from an adult with an advanced solid tumor such as melanoma, head and neck, liver or kidney cancer.

This sequence joins TRBV16 and TRBJ2-7; D perhaps matches TRBD2 (5 bases). Germline V gives CDR1 KGHSY, CDR2 FQNENV. V was pared by 4 bases and J by 5 bases, with 15 bases between. This CDR3 has 14 amino acids. The chain's CDR3 is CASSPSLASNEQYF. The CDR3 nucleotides read TGTGCCAGCAGCCCGTCCCTAGCTTCCAACGAGCAGTACTTC.

The chain employs TRBV4-2 and TRBJ1-2; no clear D gene. The CDR3 runs to 14 residues. In germline, CDR1 is LGHNA, CDR2 YNFKEQ. V shed 4 bases and J shed 2 bases, with 11 bases lying between them. The CDR3 coding sequence is TGTGCCAGCAGCCCCCAGACGGGGAACTATGGCTACACCTTC. This encodes CASSPQTGNYGYTF.

J is TRBJ1-5 and V is TRBV28; 11 nucleotides agree with TRBD1. The CDR3 runs to 18 residues. V gave up 3 bases and J gave up 2 bases; unmatched junction bases: 9. Germline assignment: CDR1 MDHEN and CDR2 SYDVKM. The CDR3 nucleotides read TGTGCCAGCAGTTTCTTCGGACAGGGGGCATCGGGCAATCAGCCCCAGCATTTT. This encodes CASSFFGQGASGNQPQHF.

The chain links TRBV7-9 to TRBJ2-1; 10 bases are a match to TRBD2. Germline CDR1 reads SEHNR; CDR2 reads FQNEAQ (reference sequence). After removal of 5 bases from V and 4 bases from J, the junction contained 5 bases not matched to a gene. The length of the CDR3 is 15 residues. CDR3 nucleotide sequence: TGTGCCAGCAGCGATAGCGGGAGGCTGTACAATGAGCAGTTCTTC. It translates to CASSDSGRLYNEQFF. Full variable domain (missing parts from reference TRBV7-9 and TRBJ2-1): DTGVSQNPRHKITKRGQNVTFRCDPISEHNRLYWYRQTLGQGPEFLTYFQNEAQLEKSRLLSDRFSAERPKGSFSTLEIQRTEQGDSAMYLCASSDSGRLYNEQFFGPGTRLTVL.

The CDR3: CASGRQGDEKLFF. The CDR3 coding sequence is TGTGCCAGCGGGAGACAGGGGGATGAAAAACTGTTTTTT. J is TRBJ1-4 and V is TRBV6-1; the match to TRBD1 covers 9 bases. The CDR3 is 13 residues long. Germline V lookup: CDR1 MNHNS, CDR2 SASEGT. V shed 8 bases and J 6 bases; nucleotides not matched to a gene: 4.

The chain has TRBV5-1 and TRBJ2-7; perhaps TRBD2 as D (5 bases). V was trimmed by 3 bases and J by 1 base, leaving 17 bases between them. The V gene's germline CDR1 is SGHRS and CDR2 YFSETQ. The CDR3 has 16 residues. CDR3 DNA sequence: TGCGCCAGCAGCTCGGACCCCGGGGATCGGTCCTACGAGCAGTACTTC. Residues: CASSSDPGDRSYEQYF.

The rearrangement joins TRBV2 to TRBJ2-7, with 12 bases identical to TRBD2. This CDR3 contains 15 residues. Unmatched junction bases numbered 7, after V lost 6 bases and J lost 4 bases. CDR1 and CDR2 (germline): SNHLY, FYNNEI. CDR3 region: CASRASGGGQYEQYF. CDR3 in DNA: TGTGCCAGCAGGGCTAGCGGGGGGGGCCAGTACGAGCAGTACTTC.

V is TRBV5-4 and J is TRBJ1-4; D perhaps matches TRBD1 (6 bases). CDR1 is SGHNT, CDR2 YYREEE, per germline (reference sequence). CDR3 length equals 15 residues. Trimming stripped 0 bases from V and 8 bases from J, with 14 bases between. The CDR3 DNA is TGTGCCAGCAGCTTGGCGGGGGCTGCGGGGGAAAAACTGTTTTTT. Its protein is CASSLAGAAGEKLFF.

V and J are TRBV4-1 and TRBJ2-7, with D possibly called TRBD1 or TRBD2 (5 bases each). The germline CDR1 and CDR2 sequences are MGHRA and YSYEKL. V dropped 0 bases and J dropped 3 bases, with 24 bases sitting between them. The CDR3 contains 19 residues. CDR3 loop: CASSQDPGSFGGYGYEQYF. CDR3 DNA: TGCGCCAGCAGCCAAGATCCGGGCAGTTTTGGGGGATACGGCTACGAGCAGTACTTC.

The chain joins TRBV10-3 to TRBJ2-1, with TRBD2 identical over 7 bases. The V gene end was trimmed by 11 bases and the J gene end by 7 bases; junction bases not matched to a gene: 11. This CDR3 is 13 amino acids long. From germline, CDR1 is ENHRY and CDR2 SYGVKD. CDR3 coding DNA: TGTGCCGTAAAAGCGGGGACGGGAAATGAGCAGTTCTTC. It encodes CAVKAGTGNEQFF.

The CDR3 loop is CATSRGLAGGRNEQFF. The CDR3 DNA reads as TGTGCCACCAGCAGAGGGCTCGCCGGCGGACGCAATGAGCAGTTCTTC. The chain recombines TRBV15 with TRBJ2-1; D call uncertain. The germline V gene has CDR1 LNHNV and CDR2 YYDKDF (reference sequence). CDR3 length equals 16 residues. Trimming shortened V by 1 base and J by 6 bases, and 16 bases separated the two germline ends.

This rearrangement joins TRBV7-2 to TRBJ2-2; D could derive from TRBD1 or TRBD2 (6 bases each). V was clipped by 1 base and J by 4 bases, with 16 bases between them. The CDR3 spans 17 residues. Per the germline V gene, CDR1 is SGHTA and CDR2 is FQGNSA. The CDR3 region has the DNA TGTGCCAGCAGCTTAGGTCTGCCGGGGGCGGGCACCGGGGAGCTGTTTTTT. This encodes CASSLGLPGAGTGELFF.

This clone was seen a handful of times. The V call is TRBV6-6, the J call TRBJ1-5, with 7 bases matching TRBD1. The CDR3 totals 14 residues. Germline loops: CDR1 MNHNY, CDR2 SVGAGI (reference sequence). Trimming removed 2 bases from V and 5 bases from J; junction bases left unmatched: 3. The CDR3 coding sequence is TGTGCCAGCAGTTACCGACAGGGCCATCAGCCCCAGCATTTT. This codes for CASSYRQGHQPQHF.

The V and J genes are TRBV28 and TRBJ1-5; D not certain. The CDR3 has 12 residues. CDR1 is MDHEN, CDR2 SYDVKM, per germline. V dropped 6 bases and J dropped 1 base, with 4 bases sitting between them. The CDR3 bases are TGTGCCAGCAGGGAAAGCAATCAGCCCCAGCATTTT. This encodes CASRESNQPQHF.

This sequence joins TRBV5-5 and TRBJ1-4; 9 bases map to TRBD1. J lost 0 bases, V lost 3 bases, and 6 bases had no gene match. Germline V gene sequence: CDR1 SGHKS, CDR2 YYEKEE (reference sequence). The CDR3 has 17 amino acids. The CDR3, as DNA: TGTGCCAGCAGCTCTGGGACAGGGCCTGCAACTAATGAAAAACTGTTTTTT. Translation gives CASSSGTGPATNEKLFF. The whole variable domain, filled in from reference TRBV5-5 and TRBJ1-4, reads DAGVTQSPTHLIKTRGQQVTLRCSPISGHKSVSWYQQVLGQGPQFIFQYYEKEERGRGNFPDRFSARQFPNYSSELNVNALLLGDSALYLCASSSGTGPATNEKLFFGSGTQLSVL.

The V and J genes are TRBV19 and TRBJ2-7; perhaps TRBD2 as D (5 bases). Germline V gene sequence: CDR1 LNHDA, CDR2 SQIVND (reference sequence). This CDR3 comprises 14 residues. The V end lost 1 base, the J end lost 5 bases, and 12 bases lay between the germline ends. The CDR3 sequence: CASSIAGSTHEQYF. The CDR3 region has the DNA TGTGCCAGTAGTATAGCGGGAAGTACCCACGAGCAGTACTTC.

This chain uses TRBV2 with TRBJ2-1; 8 bases agree with TRBD2. Germline lookup yields CDR1 SNHLY and CDR2 FYNNEI. The CDR3 has 15 residues. The V and J ends lost 4 bases and 1 base, in that order; junction bases with no gene match: 3. CDR3 loop: CASSVLAASYNEQFF. DNA for the CDR3: TGTGCCAGCAGTGTACTAGCGGCGTCCTACAATGAGCAGTTCTTC.

J is TRBJ2-3 and V is TRBV20-1; maybe TRBD1 (5 bases). Germline V gives CDR1 DFQATT, CDR2 SNEGSKA (reference sequence). This CDR3 spans 11 amino acids. Trimming cost V 5 bases and J 4 bases, with 7 bases left between them. CDR3 region: CSAGHPDTQYF. The CDR3 coding sequence is TGCAGTGCTGGACATCCAGATACGCAGTATTTT.

Points on this clone: Other DNA sequences within the sample encode an identical CDR3. V usage is TRBV2 and J usage is TRBJ2-7, with 10 positions matching TRBD1. Germline lookup yields CDR1 SNHLY and CDR2 FYNNEI. CDR3 size: 13 residues. Trimming removed 7 bases from V and 4 bases from J; junction bases left unmatched: 4. This CDR3 reads CASNRDRGYEQYF. CDR3 nucleotides: TGTGCCAGCAACAGGGACAGGGGTTACGAGCAGTACTTC.

This clone is a singleton in its sample. This chain uses TRBV7-9 with TRBJ2-7; 8 positions match TRBD2. The trim removed 5 bases at V and 4 bases at J, leaving 7 bases unmatched. CDR1 is SEHNR and CDR2 is FQNEAQ in the germline V gene (reference sequence). CDR3 length equals 14 residues. Written as DNA, the CDR3 is TGTGCCAGCAGCCCCGGGGGGGGGCTATACGAGCAGTACTTC. Its translation: CASSPGGGLYEQYF.

V and J are TRBV19 and TRBJ1-2; the match to TRBD1 covers 7 bases. Germline CDR1 is LNHDA and CDR2 is SQIVND (reference sequence). The CDR3 contains 14 residues. Germline trimming cut 7 bases from V and 6 bases from J; bases unmatched to any gene: 11. The CDR3, as DNA: TGTGCCAGTACCTTGACAGGGTGGAACGATGGCTACACCTTC. Its translation: CASTLTGWNDGYTF. Looking up the rest from reference TRBV19 and TRBJ1-2 gives the full variable domain: DGGITQSPKYLFRKEGQNVTLSCEQNLNHDAMYWYRQDPGQGLRLIYYSQIVNDFQKGDIAEGYSVSREKKESFPLTVTSAQKNPTAFYLCASTLTGWNDGYTFGSGTRLTVV.

The V and J genes are TRBV7-6 and TRBJ1-5; TRBD1 might be the D (5 bases). Germline V gene sequence: CDR1 SGHVS, CDR2 FNYEAQ. The CDR3 has 15 residues. V dropped 5 bases and J dropped 0 bases, with 11 bases sitting between them. The CDR3 is CASSPGGNSNQPQHF. DNA for the CDR3: TGTGCCAGCAGCCCGGGGGGAAATAGCAATCAGCCCCAGCATTTT.

The chain combines TRBV30 with TRBJ1-2, with 9 bases that match TRBD1. CDR3 length equals 18 residues. With 7 bases clipped from V and 2 bases from J, the junction kept 20 bases outside the gene matches. Germline V lookup: CDR1 GTSNPN, CDR2 SVGIG (reference sequence). CDR3 protein: CALNGGLNADRGNYGYTF. CDR3 in DNA: TGTGCCTTAAACGGGGGTTTGAATGCGGACAGGGGAAACTATGGCTACACCTTC.

The chain joins TRBV6-4 to TRBJ2-3, with 12 nucleotides matching TRBD1. Germline V gene data show CDR1 as MRHNA and CDR2 as SNTAGT. This CDR3 is built from 15 residues. Trimming removed 5 bases from V and 4 bases from J; junction bases left unmatched: 4. The CDR3 DNA reads TGTGCCAGCAGTAGGGACAGGGGGCGCGCAGATACGCAGTATTTT. It yields the protein CASSRDRGRADTQYF.

The CDR3 sequence: CASGLSPGTDFTYEQYF. The CDR3 nucleotides read TGTGCTAGTGGTTTATCCCCTGGGACAGACTTTACCTACGAGCAGTACTTC. The V and J genes are TRBV12-5 and TRBJ2-7; 7 bases are shared with TRBD1. This CDR3 spans 17 amino acids. J was trimmed by 2 bases and V by 3 bases; bases with no gene match: 13. Germline assignment: CDR1 LGHNT and CDR2 FRNRAP.

The CDR3 is CAISVQGTEAFF. The CDR3 DNA reads TGTGCCATCAGTGTACAGGGGACTGAAGCTTTCTTT. The chain has TRBV10-3 and TRBJ1-1, with 7 bases aligning to TRBD1. The CDR3 spans 12 residues. Germline V gene data show CDR1 as ENHRY and CDR2 as SYGVKD. Trimming cost V 4 bases and J 5 bases; bases outside gene matches: 1.